This T cell receptor (beta chain) was documented in a study of early T cells in non-severe SARS-CoV-2 infection. Overall study context: The chains were unpaired, and the sequenced material was bulk RNA from unsorted whole blood.

Unique molecular identifiers were affixed to single, distinct cDNA molecules. TCRdb passed the 5' RACE reads through MiXCR, listing each CDR3 protein once. The data hold fewer than 85,000 distinct CDR3 sequences, with roughly an eighth observed a single time. The study's findings and limits: Missing private and CD4 specificities, VDJdb matching favored anti-spike CD8 responses.

This clonotype was found a few times. Its matching antigen is unknown. Per the germline V gene, CDR1 is SGHTA and CDR2 is FQGNSA. The J segment lost 5 bases and the V segment lost 3 bases, leaving 6 bases of the junction unmatched. The CDR3 extends over 16 amino acids. Sequencing was done on a sample of whole blood. The TCR sequence derives from an adult who was a healthcare worker with PCR-confirmed SARS-CoV-2 infection or an uninfected control (not recorded which). The rearrangement joins TRBV7-2 to TRBJ2-1; TRBD2 matches at 11 bases. Written as DNA, the CDR3 is TGTGCCAGCAGCTTTCCGACTAGCGGGACCAACAATGAGCAGTTCTTC. Protein sequence: CASSFPTSGTNNEQFF.